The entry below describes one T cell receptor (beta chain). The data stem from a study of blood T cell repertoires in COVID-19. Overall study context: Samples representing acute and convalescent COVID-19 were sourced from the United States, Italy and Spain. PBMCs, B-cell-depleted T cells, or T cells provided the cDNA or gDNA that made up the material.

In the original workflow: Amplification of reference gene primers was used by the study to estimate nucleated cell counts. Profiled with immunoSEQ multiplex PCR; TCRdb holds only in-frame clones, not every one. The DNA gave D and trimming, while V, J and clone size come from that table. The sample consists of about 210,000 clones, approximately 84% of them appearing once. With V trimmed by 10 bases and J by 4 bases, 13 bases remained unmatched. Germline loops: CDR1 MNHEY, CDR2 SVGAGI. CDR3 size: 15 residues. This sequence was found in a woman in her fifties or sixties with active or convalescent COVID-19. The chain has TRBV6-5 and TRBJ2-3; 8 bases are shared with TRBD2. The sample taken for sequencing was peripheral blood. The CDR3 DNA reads TGTGCCACGCGACGAGCTAGCGGGTTGGCAGATACGCAGTATTTT. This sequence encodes CATRRASGLADTQYF.